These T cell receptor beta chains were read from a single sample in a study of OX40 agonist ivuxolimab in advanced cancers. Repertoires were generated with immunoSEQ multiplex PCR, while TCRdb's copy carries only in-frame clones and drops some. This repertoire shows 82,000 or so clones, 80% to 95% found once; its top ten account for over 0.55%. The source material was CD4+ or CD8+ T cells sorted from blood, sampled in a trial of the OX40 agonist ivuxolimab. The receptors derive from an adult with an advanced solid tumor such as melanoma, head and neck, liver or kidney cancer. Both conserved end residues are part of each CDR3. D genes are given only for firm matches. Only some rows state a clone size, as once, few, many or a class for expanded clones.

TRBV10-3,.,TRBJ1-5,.,TGTGCCATCAGTGCGGATAGCAATCAGCCCCAGCATTTT,CAISADSNQPQHF
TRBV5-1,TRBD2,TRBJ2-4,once,TGCGCCAGCAGCAGAGCGGGAGATTCGGGAGAAGGTTCCAAAAACATTCAGTACTTC,CASSRAGDSGEGSKNIQYF
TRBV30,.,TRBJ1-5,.,TGTGCCTGGCGGGGGTCAAGCAATCAGCCCCAGCATTTT,CAWRGSSNQPQHF
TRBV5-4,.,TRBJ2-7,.,TGTGCCAGCAGCGAGAACTTTGAGGAGTACTTC,CASSENFEEYF
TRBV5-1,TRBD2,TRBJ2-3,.,TGCGCCAGCAGCTCTTTAGCGGGGGCGGGAGATACGCAGTATTTT,CASSSLAGAGDTQYF
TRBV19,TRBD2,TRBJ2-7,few,TGTGCCAGTAGTAGGACAAGCGGGGGGGCCTCCTACGAGCAGTACTTC,CASSRTSGGASYEQYF
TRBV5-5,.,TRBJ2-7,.,TGTGCCAGCAGCTACGCCAGCTCCTACGAGCAGTACTTC,CASSYASSYEQYF
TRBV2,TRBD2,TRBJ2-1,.,TGTGCCAGCATGCCCCGGGTGTTAGCGGGGGGGCACGATGAGCAGTTCTTC,CASMPRVLAGGHDEQFF
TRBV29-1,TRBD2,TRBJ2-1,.,TGCAGCGTTTTTGGGAGGGGTACTCACAATGAGCAGTTCTTC,CSVFGRGTHNEQFF
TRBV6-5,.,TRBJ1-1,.,TGTGCCAGCAGTTCGCCGTCAGGGTCCGAGGATGAAGCTTTCTTT,CASSSPSGSEDEAFF
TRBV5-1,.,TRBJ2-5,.,TGCGCCAGCAGCACCAAGGGTGGGAACCAAGAGACCCAGTACTTC,CASSTKGGNQETQYF
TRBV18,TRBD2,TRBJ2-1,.,TGTGCCAGCTCACCATTAGCGGGAGGCAGCTCCTACAATGAGCAGTTCTTC,CASSPLAGGSSYNEQFF